Following are 8 T cell receptor beta chains from one sample sequenced in a study of T-cell reconstitution after alpha-beta-depleted transplantation in children. As it was prepared, the TCRbeta library received unique molecular identifiers. TCRdb reanalysed the PCR reads using MiXCR and keeps one entry per CDR3 protein. This table holds 500,000 to 600,000 distinct CDR3 sequences, about 31% found once. Sequencing used PBMCs from the stem cell graft donor, obtained from the stem cell graft. Every receptor here comes from a human donor who donated a stem cell graft to a child with aplastic anemia.

This clonotype showed up just a few times. The V and J genes are TRBV9 and TRBJ2-3; TRBD2 aligns across 10 bases. J was trimmed by 0 bases and V by 4 bases; bases with no gene match: 8. The length of the CDR3 is 17 residues. The germline CDR1 and CDR2 sequences are SGDLS and YYNGEE. CDR3 sequence reads: CASSLSGLATSTDTQYF. CDR3 coding DNA: TGTGCCAGCAGCCTCTCGGGACTAGCGACTAGCACAGATACGCAGTATTTT.

The chain employs TRBV30 and TRBJ2-2; 9 bases match TRBD2. The germline V gene has CDR1 GTSNPN and CDR2 SVGIG (reference sequence). The CDR3 runs 13 residues. Trimming at V came to 3 bases and at J to 6 bases, leaving 2 bases not matched to a gene. The CDR3 loop reads CAWRGLAPGELFF. The CDR3 region has the DNA TGTGCCTGGAGAGGACTAGCGCCCGGGGAGCTGTTTTTT.

This clonotype was seen a handful of times. The chain employs TRBV7-9 and TRBJ1-1; D unresolved. The CDR3 is 16 amino acids. Germline loops: CDR1 SEHNR, CDR2 FQNEAQ (reference sequence). Trimming stripped 0 bases from V and 4 bases from J, with 15 bases between. CDR3: CASSLAPVRTGTEAFF. The CDR3 DNA follows: TGTGCCAGCAGCTTAGCCCCCGTTCGGACGGGCACTGAAGCTTTCTTT.

The chain links TRBV5-1 to TRBJ2-2, with D perhaps matching TRBD2 (5 bases). The V gene's germline CDR1 is SGHRS and CDR2 YFSETQ. This CDR3 has 14 residues. The V gene lost 4 bases and the J gene lost 4 bases, with 11 bases spanning the gap. The CDR3: CASSVAAGTGELFF. The DNA for the CDR3 is TGCGCCAGCAGCGTGGCTGCGGGCACCGGGGAGCTGTTTTTT.

This clonotype occurred a few times. The rearrangement joins TRBV10-3 to TRBJ2-7; D is unclear. CDR3 length: 15 residues. Germline V CDR1 and CDR2: ENHRY, SYGVKD. V shed 3 bases and J shed 2 bases, with 14 bases lying between them. CDR3 sequence (DNA): TGTGCCATCAGTGATCGGGTCAAAAAACCCTACGAGCAGTACGTC. Translation: CAISDRVKKPYEQYV.

The chain has TRBV5-1 and TRBJ2-3, with D unresolved. V lost 0 bases and J lost 4, with 9 bases in between. CDR1 is SGHRS, CDR2 YFSETQ, per germline. The CDR3 is 14 amino acids. This chain's CDR3 is CASSLDAYPDTQYF. Written as DNA, the CDR3 is TGCGCCAGCAGCTTGGATGCTTACCCAGATACGCAGTATTTT.

Notes on this clonotype: It may be a read error: a sequence one base away is much more abundant. V usage is TRBV20-1 and J usage is TRBJ2-5, with D uncertain. Germline CDR1 reads DFQATT; CDR2 reads SNEGSKA (reference sequence). The CDR3 sequence is 12 residues long. This CDR3 reads CSAPGDQETRYF. CDR3 DNA sequence: TGCAGTGCCCCGGGCGACCAAGAGACCCGGTACTTC.

The chain has TRBV20-1 and TRBJ1-5; 9 positions agree with TRBD1. The trim removed 6 bases at V and 3 bases at J, leaving 9 bases unmatched. Germline V gene lookup returns CDR1 DFQATT and CDR2 SNEGSKA (reference sequence). The CDR3 totals 15 residues. The CDR3 DNA is TGCAGTGCACCACGGGGACAGGGTTACAATCAGCCCCAGCATTTT. Its translation is CSAPRGQGYNQPQHF.